This TCR beta chain was sequenced in a study of chemoradiotherapy in HPV16-positive cancers. Overall study context: Candidate HPV-specific clones and shared TCR motifs came from a couple of HPV16-positive patients.

The CDR3 covers 14 residues. Germline CDR1 and CDR2: SGHNT and YYREEE (reference sequence). J was trimmed by 5 bases and V by 2 bases; bases with no gene match: 6. Only in-frame clones appear in the TCRdb table, and some are missing; sequencing was by immunoSEQ multiplex PCR. The table has 45,000 to 60,000 clones, more than 90% seen once; the top ten hold roughly 3.3%. The clonotype originates from a human donor with HPV-associated anogenital cancer. Sequences were derived from blood, sampled from a patient who underwent chemoradiotherapy. V is TRBV5-4 and J is TRBJ2-5; 7 nucleotides agree with TRBD2. CDR3 sequence: CASSFTGGGETQYF. The CDR3 nucleotides are TGTGCCAGCAGCTTTACCGGGGGAGGGGAGACCCAGTACTTC.